The TCR beta chain under discussion was sequenced for a study of OX40 agonist ivuxolimab in advanced cancers. In the study overall: A partial response was reached by three patients: one with hepatocellular carcinoma and two with cutaneous melanoma. Study conclusions and caveats: Antigen specificity of clonally expanded peripheral T cells was not established. Clonal expansion was among the lowest in partial responders at 0.1-3.0 mg/kg, especially CD8+. Among the nonresponders, some also had low normalized T-cell clonal expansion.

Trimming cost V 3 bases and J 9 bases; bases outside gene matches: 5. There are 16 residues in the CDR3. Germline assignment: CDR1 PRHDT and CDR2 FYEKMQ (reference sequence). In regard to this clone: What it recognizes is unknown.

The assay was immunoSEQ multiplex PCR, and TCRdb's table has in-frame clones only and misses some. Here the sample spans almost 85,000 clones, 94% being singletons. The chain has TRBV13 and TRBJ2-1, with 16 positions matching TRBD2. The material sequenced was CD4+ or CD8+ T cells sorted from blood, taken in a trial of the OX40 agonist ivuxolimab. The TCR originated in an adult with an advanced solid tumor such as melanoma, head and neck, liver or kidney cancer. DNA of the CDR3: TGTGCCAGCAGCTTGGGACTAGCGGGAGGGCAGACTGAGCAGTTCTTC. Translated, it gives CASSLGLAGGQTEQFF. Full variable domain (missing parts from reference TRBV13 and TRBJ2-1): AAGVIQSPRHLIKEKRETATLKCYPIPRHDTVYWYQQGPGQDPQFLISFYEKMQSDKGSIPDRFSAQQFSDYHSELNMSSLELGDSALYFCASSLGLAGGQTEQFFGPGTRLTVL.